Below are 18 T cell receptor beta chains sequenced from a single sample in a study of blood T cell repertoires in COVID-19. The data were produced by immunoSEQ multiplex PCR, yet TCRdb's version contains in-frame clones alone and is incomplete. The sample has 100,000 or so clones, over 90% seen once; the top ten hold about 4.5%. Sequencing was carried out using peripheral blood. The receptors here all came from a human donor with active COVID-19. The donor label of this sample is uncertain.

The J gene is TRBJ2-7, the V gene TRBV28; 10 bases are shared with TRBD2. The CDR3 has 12 residues. V shed 6 bases and J 6 bases; nucleotides not matched to a gene: 2. The germline V gene has CDR1 MDHEN and CDR2 SYDVKM. CDR3 DNA: TGTGCCAGCAGGAGGACTAGCGGCGAGCAGTACTTC. It translates to CASRRTSGEQYF.

For the CDR3, the DNA is TGCGCCAGCAGCCCAAACTCGGGACAGGCTCAGCCCCAGCATTTT. Translating it yields CASSPNSGQAQPQHF. J is TRBJ1-5 and V is TRBV5-1; TRBD1 agrees at 8 bases. After removal of 4 bases from V and 6 bases from J, the junction contained 9 bases not matched to a gene. The CDR3 consists of 15 residues. From germline, CDR1 is SGHRS and CDR2 YFSETQ. The full variable domain, in which reference TRBV5-1 and TRBJ1-5 provide the parts outside the CDR3, is KAGVTQTPRYLIKTRGQQVTLSCSPISGHRSVSWYQQTPGQGLQFLFEYFSETQRNKGNFPGRFSGRQFSNSRSEMNVSTLELGDSALYLCASSPNSGQAQPQHFGDGTRLSIL.

This clone appeared a single time. The chain links TRBV29-1 to TRBJ2-5; D is unclear. The V gene lost 4 bases and the J gene lost 4 bases, with 10 bases spanning the gap. The V gene's germline CDR1 is SQVTM and CDR2 ANQGSEA. The CDR3 length is 12 residues. In DNA, the CDR3 is TGCAGCGTTGGAGCCTCCTTAGAGACCCAGTACTTC. It encodes CSVGASLETQYF.

The chain has TRBV28 and TRBJ1-2, with unresolved D. Germline CDR1 and CDR2: MDHEN and SYDVKM. The CDR3 covers 13 residues. The ends were cut back, 2 bases at V and 1 base at J, with 5 bases in the middle. CDR3 in amino acids: CASSLQLNYGYTF. The CDR3 coding sequence is TGTGCCAGCAGTTTACAACTTAACTATGGCTACACCTTC.

The chain employs TRBV3-1 (or the pseudogene TRBV3-2) and TRBJ1-1; D is ambiguous. Between the trimmed V and J ends, which lost 1 base and 4 bases, there was a span of 16 bases. The CDR3 totals 16 residues. The germline V gene encodes CDR1 LGHDT and CDR2 YNNKEL (reference sequence). The CDR3 region has the DNA TGTGCCAGCAGCCAAGTGGGCGGTGGAGGCGGCACTGAAGCTTTCTTT. Protein: CASSQVGGGGGTEAFF.

The V gene is TRBV18, the J gene TRBJ2-7, with 9 bases lining up with TRBD1. CDR3 size: 13 residues. The V and J ends lost 8 bases and 5 bases, in that order; junction bases with no gene match: 7. Germline V gene sequence: CDR1 KGHSH, CDR2 LQKENI. In nucleotides, the CDR3 is TGTGCCAGCACGGACAGGGGCGGAGACGAGCAGTACTTC. Translated, it gives CASTDRGGDEQYF.

The genes are TRBV7-2 and TRBJ1-1, with D possibly TRBD1 on 6 matching bases. CDR3 size: 13 residues. V was pared by 5 bases and J by 11 bases, with 18 bases between. The V gene's germline CDR1 is SGHTA and CDR2 FQGNSA. CDR3 in DNA: TGTGCCAGCAGCATCCAACAGGGACGAGGGGCTTTCTTT. Translation gives CASSIQQGRGAFF.

The chain links TRBV5-1 to TRBJ2-3, with D maybe TRBD2 (6 bases). The CDR3 has 15 residues. The V and J ends lost 2 bases and 0 bases respectively, with 10 bases between them. CDR1 is SGHRS, CDR2 YFSETQ, per germline. CDR3: CASSFGGTSTDTQYF. DNA for the CDR3: TGCGCCAGCAGCTTTGGCGGGACTAGCACAGATACGCAGTATTTT.

The chain carries TRBV24-1 and TRBJ1-3; TRBD1 agrees at 7 bases. Looked up from germline, CDR1 is KGHDR and CDR2 is SFDVKD. The CDR3 is made up of 13 amino acids. V gave up 7 bases and J gave up 4 bases; unmatched junction bases: 3. CDR3 sequence: CATRETGGNTIYF. The CDR3 bases are TGTGCCACCAGGGAGACAGGGGGAAACACCATATATTTT.

This clone was detected a few times. The rearrangement joins TRBV7-9 to TRBJ1-5; D unclear. V lost 4 bases to trimming and J lost 9 bases, with 7 bases between them. The germline gives CDR1 SEHNR, CDR2 FQNEAQ (reference sequence). The CDR3 length is 11 residues. The CDR3 loop reads CASSSEGPQHF. DNA of the CDR3: TGTGCCAGCAGCTCCGAGGGGCCCCAGCATTTT. Full variable domain (missing parts from reference TRBV7-9 and TRBJ1-5): DTGVSQNPRHKITKRGQNVTFRCDPISEHNRLYWYRQTLGQGPEFLTYFQNEAQLEKSRLLSDRFSAERPKGSFSTLEIQRTEQGDSAMYLCASSSEGPQHFGDGTRLSIL.

The CDR3 sequence: CASRGTGNYGYTF. The CDR3 DNA reads TGTGCCAGCAGGGGGACAGGGAACTATGGCTACACCTTC. The chain carries TRBV6-5 and TRBJ1-2; 9 positions match TRBD1. V was pared by 6 bases and J by 2 bases, with 1 base of the junction left unmatched. Germline V gene data show CDR1 as MNHEY and CDR2 as SVGAGI. The length of the CDR3 is 13 residues.

The rearrangement joins TRBV5-1 to TRBJ1-6; D perhaps matches TRBD1 (5 bases). Trimming stripped 4 bases from V and 0 bases from J, with 8 bases between. CDR1 SGHRS and CDR2 YFSETQ come from the germline V gene. The CDR3 has 15 residues. The CDR3, as DNA: TGCGCCAGCAGCACGGGGGGCTCCTATAATTCACCCCTCCACTTT. It codes for CASSTGGSYNSPLHF.

This clone was counted a few times. The chain has TRBV5-1 and TRBJ2-7; TRBD1 is a possible D gene (6 bases). The CDR3 extends over 13 amino acids. CDR1 is SGHRS and CDR2 is YFSETQ in the germline V gene. Trimming left V 7 bases short and J 2 bases short, with 13 bases between. The CDR3 region is CASRRQDAYEQYF. CDR3 coding DNA: TGCGCCAGCCGTCGACAGGACGCCTACGAGCAGTACTTC. The variable domain in full, with the rest retrieved from reference TRBV5-1 and TRBJ2-7, is KAGVTQTPRYLIKTRGQQVTLSCSPISGHRSVSWYQQTPGQGLQFLFEYFSETQRNKGNFPGRFSGRQFSNSRSEMNVSTLELGDSALYLCASRRQDAYEQYFGPGTRLTVT.

The chain carries TRBV18 and TRBJ2-5; 8 bases line up with TRBD1. The CDR3 has 15 amino acids. V gave up 0 bases and J gave up 3 bases; unmatched junction bases: 3. Germline CDR1 KGHSH, CDR2 LQKENI. The DNA for the CDR3 is TGTGCCAGCTCACCACCGAACAGGGGGAAAGAGACCCAGTACTTC. This sequence encodes CASSPPNRGKETQYF.

This clone was seen once. This chain connects TRBV7-8 to TRBJ2-1, with D perhaps TRBD2 (6 bases). V was shortened by 4 bases and J by 6 bases, with 13 bases between the two germline ends. There are 14 residues in the CDR3. Germline CDR1 and CDR2: SGHVS and FQNEAQ. The CDR3 here is CASSWGWRGNEQFF. In DNA, the CDR3 is TGTGCCAGCAGCTGGGGTTGGAGGGGCAATGAGCAGTTCTTC.

This chain uses TRBV19 with TRBJ2-1, with TRBD1 as a possible D gene (5 bases). The CDR3 extends over 15 amino acids. Germline-derived CDR1 and CDR2 are LNHDA and SQIVND (reference sequence). The V end lost 0 bases, the J end lost 0 bases, and 6 bases lay between the germline ends. In DNA, the CDR3 is TGTGCCAGTAGTATAGACAGGGTCTCCTACAATGAGCAGTTCTTC. Translated, it gives CASSIDRVSYNEQFF.

The chain joins TRBV5-4 to TRBJ2-5; TRBD2 matches at 13 bases. CDR1 is SGHNT, CDR2 YYREEE, per germline (reference sequence). This CDR3 has 14 residues. J gave up 3 bases and V 4 bases, and 0 bases lay outside the gene matches. The CDR3 nucleotides read TGTGCCAGCAGCGGGACTAGCGGGAAAGAGACCCAGTACTTC. Translation: CASSGTSGKETQYF.

This clone appeared a few times. The chain joins TRBV10-3 to TRBJ2-6, with D perhaps TRBD1 (5 bases). Trimming removed 10 bases at V and 0 bases at J, with 16 bases between. CDR3 size: 16 residues. In germline, CDR1 is ENHRY, CDR2 SYGVKD. The CDR3 sequence is CATLSRVSSGANVLTF. CDR3 sequence (DNA): TGTGCCACCCTGAGCAGGGTAAGCTCTGGGGCCAACGTCCTGACTTTC.